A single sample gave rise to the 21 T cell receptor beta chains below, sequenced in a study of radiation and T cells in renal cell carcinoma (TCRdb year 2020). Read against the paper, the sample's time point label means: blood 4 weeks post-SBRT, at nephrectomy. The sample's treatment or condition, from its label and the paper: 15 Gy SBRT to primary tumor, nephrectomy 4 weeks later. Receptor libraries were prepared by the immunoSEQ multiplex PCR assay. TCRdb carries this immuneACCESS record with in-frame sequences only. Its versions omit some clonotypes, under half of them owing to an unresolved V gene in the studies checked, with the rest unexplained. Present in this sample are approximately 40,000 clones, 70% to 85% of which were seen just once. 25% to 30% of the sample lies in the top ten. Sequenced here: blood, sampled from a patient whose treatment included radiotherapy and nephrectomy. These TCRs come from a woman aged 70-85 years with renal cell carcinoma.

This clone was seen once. CDR3 nucleotide sequence: TGTGCCAGCAAGACCGGGACTAACCCCTACGAGCAGTACTTC. It codes for CASKTGTNPYEQYF. The chain carries TRBV28 and TRBJ2-7; 7 bases map to TRBD2. J was trimmed by 2 bases and V by 7 bases; bases with no gene match: 8. The germline gives CDR1 MDHEN, CDR2 SYDVKM. The CDR3 sequence is 14 residues long.

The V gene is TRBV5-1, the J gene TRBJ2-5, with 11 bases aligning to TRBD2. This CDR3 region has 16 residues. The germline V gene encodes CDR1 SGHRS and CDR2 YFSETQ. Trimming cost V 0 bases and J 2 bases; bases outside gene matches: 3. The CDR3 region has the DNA TGCGCCAGCAGCTTGGGCGGGACTAGCGGACAAGAGACCCAGTACTTC. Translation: CASSLGGTSGQETQYF.

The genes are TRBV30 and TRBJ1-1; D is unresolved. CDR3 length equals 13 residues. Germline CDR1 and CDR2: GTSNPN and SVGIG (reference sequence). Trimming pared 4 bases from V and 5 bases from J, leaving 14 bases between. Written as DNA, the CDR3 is TGTGCCTGGAAAGGCCAGAAAGCGACTGAAGCTTTCTTT. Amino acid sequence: CAWKGQKATEAFF.

This CDR3 reads CASSLAFTRQGTYEQYF. CDR3 DNA: TGTGCCAGCAGCTTAGCTTTCACGAGACAGGGAACCTACGAGCAGTACTTC. The V call is TRBV7-2, the J call TRBJ2-7, with 7 bases identical to TRBD1. The CDR3 consists of 17 residues. Germline V gene lookup returns CDR1 SGHTA and CDR2 FQGNSA. With 0 bases clipped from V and 2 bases from J, the junction kept 10 bases outside the gene matches.

DNA for the CDR3: TGTGCCAGTAGTATCATAGGTGGTGAGCAGTTCTTC. Protein product: CASSIIGGEQFF. This chain uses TRBV19 with TRBJ2-1; D not resolved. Between the trimmed V and J ends, which lost 3 bases and 9 bases, there was a span of 9 bases. The germline CDR1 and CDR2 sequences are LNHDA and SQIVND (reference sequence). This CDR3 is built from 12 residues.

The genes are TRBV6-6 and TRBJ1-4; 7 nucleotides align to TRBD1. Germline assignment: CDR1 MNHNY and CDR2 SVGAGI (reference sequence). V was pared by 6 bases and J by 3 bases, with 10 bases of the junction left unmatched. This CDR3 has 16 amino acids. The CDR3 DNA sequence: TGTGCCAGCAGCATGACAGGGATTGGGCCTAATGAAAAACTGTTTTTT. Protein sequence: CASSMTGIGPNEKLFF.

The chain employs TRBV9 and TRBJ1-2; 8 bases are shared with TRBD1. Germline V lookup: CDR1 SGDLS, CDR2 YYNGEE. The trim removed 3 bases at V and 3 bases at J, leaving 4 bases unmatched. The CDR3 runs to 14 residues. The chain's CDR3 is CASSAPTGDYGYTF. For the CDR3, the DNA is TGTGCCAGCAGCGCACCGACAGGGGACTATGGCTACACCTTC. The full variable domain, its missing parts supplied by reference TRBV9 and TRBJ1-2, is DSGVTQTPKHLITATGQRVTLRCSPRSGDLSVYWYQQSLDQGLQFLIQYYNGEERAKGNILERFSAQQFPDLHSELNLSSLELGDSALYFCASSAPTGDYGYTFGSGTRLTVV.

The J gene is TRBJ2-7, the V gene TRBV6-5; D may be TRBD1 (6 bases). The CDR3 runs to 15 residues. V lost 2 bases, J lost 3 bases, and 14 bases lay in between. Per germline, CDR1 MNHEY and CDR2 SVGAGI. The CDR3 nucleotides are TGTGCCAGCAGTTACCAGCTCACAGGGAACTACGAGCAGTACTTC. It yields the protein CASSYQLTGNYEQYF.

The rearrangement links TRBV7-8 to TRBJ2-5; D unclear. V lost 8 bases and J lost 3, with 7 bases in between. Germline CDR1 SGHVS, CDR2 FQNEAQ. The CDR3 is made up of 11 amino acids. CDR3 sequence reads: CASASKETQYF. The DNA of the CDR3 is TGTGCCAGCGCTTCTAAAGAGACCCAGTACTTC.

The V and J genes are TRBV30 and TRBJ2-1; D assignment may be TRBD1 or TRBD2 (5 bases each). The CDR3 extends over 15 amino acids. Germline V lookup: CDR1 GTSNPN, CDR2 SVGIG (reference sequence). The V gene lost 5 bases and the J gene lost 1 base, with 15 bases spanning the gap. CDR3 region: CAWDPGTPSYNEQFF. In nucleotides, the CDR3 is TGTGCCTGGGACCCCGGGACCCCGTCCTACAATGAGCAGTTCTTC.

CDR3 bases: TGTGCCAGCAGTACACCCCCTAGCTACGAGCAGTACTTC. It yields the protein CASSTPPSYEQYF. This rearrangement joins TRBV27 to TRBJ2-7; D is unresolved. Trimming pared 5 bases from V and 3 bases from J, leaving 11 bases between. The length of the CDR3 is 13 residues. Germline V gene data show CDR1 as MNHEY and CDR2 as SMNVEV (reference sequence).

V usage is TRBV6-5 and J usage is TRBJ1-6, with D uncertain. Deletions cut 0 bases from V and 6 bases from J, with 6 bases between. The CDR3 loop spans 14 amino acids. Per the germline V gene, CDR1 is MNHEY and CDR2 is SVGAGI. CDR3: CASSYSRFNSPLHF. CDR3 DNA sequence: TGTGCCAGCAGTTACTCGAGATTTAATTCACCCCTCCACTTT.

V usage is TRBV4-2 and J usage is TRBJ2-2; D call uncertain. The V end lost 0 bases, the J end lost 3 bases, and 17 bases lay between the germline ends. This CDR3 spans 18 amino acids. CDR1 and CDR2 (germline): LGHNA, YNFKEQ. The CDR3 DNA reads TGTGCCAGCAGCCAAGATCACCCAGTCTACGAGGACACCGGGGAGCTGTTTTTT. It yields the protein CASSQDHPVYEDTGELFF.

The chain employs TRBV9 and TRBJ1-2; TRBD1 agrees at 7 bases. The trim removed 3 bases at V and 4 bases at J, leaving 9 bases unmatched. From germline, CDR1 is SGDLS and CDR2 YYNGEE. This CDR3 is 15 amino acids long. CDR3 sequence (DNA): TGTGCCAGCAGCGCGACAGGGTCCGGGGTCTATGGCTACACCTTC. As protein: CASSATGSGVYGYTF.

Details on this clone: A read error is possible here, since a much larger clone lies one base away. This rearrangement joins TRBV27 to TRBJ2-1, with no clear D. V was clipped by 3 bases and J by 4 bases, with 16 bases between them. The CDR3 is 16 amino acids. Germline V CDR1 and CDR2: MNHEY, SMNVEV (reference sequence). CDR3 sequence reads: CASSFSWGRPYNEQFF. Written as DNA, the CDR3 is TGTGCCAGCAGTTTCTCATGGGGAAGGCCTTACAATGAGCAGTTCTTC.

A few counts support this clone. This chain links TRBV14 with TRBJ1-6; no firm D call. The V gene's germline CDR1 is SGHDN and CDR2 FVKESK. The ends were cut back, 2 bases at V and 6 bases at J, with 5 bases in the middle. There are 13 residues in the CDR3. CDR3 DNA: TGTGCCAGCAGCCAAAGGCCTAATTCACCCCTCCACTTT. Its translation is CASSQRPNSPLHF.

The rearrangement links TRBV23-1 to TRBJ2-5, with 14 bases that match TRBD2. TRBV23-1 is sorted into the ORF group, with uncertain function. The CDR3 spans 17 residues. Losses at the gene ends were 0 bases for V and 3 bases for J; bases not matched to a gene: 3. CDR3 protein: CASSQSRGLAGEETQYF. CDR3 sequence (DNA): TGCGCCAGCAGTCAATCACGGGGACTAGCGGGGGAAGAGACCCAGTACTTC.

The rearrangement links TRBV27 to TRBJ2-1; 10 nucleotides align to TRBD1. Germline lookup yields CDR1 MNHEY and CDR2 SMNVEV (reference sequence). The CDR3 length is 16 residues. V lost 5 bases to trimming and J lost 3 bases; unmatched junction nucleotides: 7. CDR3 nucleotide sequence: TGTGCCAGCAGTCCAGGGGACAGGGGCTACTACAATGAGCAGTTCTTC. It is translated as CASSPGDRGYYNEQFF.

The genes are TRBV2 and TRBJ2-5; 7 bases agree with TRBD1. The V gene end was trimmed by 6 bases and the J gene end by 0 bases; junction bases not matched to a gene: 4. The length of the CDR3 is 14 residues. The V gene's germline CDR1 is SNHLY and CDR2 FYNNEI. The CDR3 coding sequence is TGTGCCAGCAGCCTACAGGGGAACCAAGAGACCCAGTACTTC. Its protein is CASSLQGNQETQYF.

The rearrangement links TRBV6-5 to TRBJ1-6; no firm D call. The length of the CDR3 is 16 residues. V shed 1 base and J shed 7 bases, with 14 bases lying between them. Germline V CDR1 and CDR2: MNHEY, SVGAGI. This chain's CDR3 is CASSYFLNRRNSPLHF. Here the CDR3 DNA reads TGTGCCAGCAGTTACTTTTTGAACAGACGAAATTCACCCCTCCACTTT.

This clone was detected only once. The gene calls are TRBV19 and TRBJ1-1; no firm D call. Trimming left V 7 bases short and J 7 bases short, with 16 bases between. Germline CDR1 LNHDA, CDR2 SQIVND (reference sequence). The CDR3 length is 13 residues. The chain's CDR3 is CASNTNRGGEAFF. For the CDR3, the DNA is TGTGCCAGTAACACAAACAGAGGAGGTGAAGCTTTCTTT.